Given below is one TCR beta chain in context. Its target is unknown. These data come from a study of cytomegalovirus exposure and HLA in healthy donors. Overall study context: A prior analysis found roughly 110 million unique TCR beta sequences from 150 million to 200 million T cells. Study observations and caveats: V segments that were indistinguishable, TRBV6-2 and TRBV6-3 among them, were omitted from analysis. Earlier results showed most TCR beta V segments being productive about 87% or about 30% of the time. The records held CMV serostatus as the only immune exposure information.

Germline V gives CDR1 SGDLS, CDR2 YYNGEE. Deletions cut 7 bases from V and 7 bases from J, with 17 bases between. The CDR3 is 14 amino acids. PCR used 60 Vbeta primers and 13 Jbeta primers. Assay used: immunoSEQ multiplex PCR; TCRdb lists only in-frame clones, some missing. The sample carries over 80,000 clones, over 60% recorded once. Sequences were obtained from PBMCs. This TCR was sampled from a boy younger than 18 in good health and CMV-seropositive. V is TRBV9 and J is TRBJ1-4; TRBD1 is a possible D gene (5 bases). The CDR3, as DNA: TGTGCCAGCTCCGCGGGGGGGTCGGGTGAAAAACTGTTTTTT. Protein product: CASSAGGSGEKLFF.